A selection of T cell receptor beta chains follows, all from one sample in a study of CD8+ T cells in alopecia areata. Profiled with immunoSEQ multiplex PCR; TCRdb holds only in-frame clones, not every one. The sample includes over 200,000 clones, over 60% of them seen just once. The material sequenced was CD4+ T cells sorted from blood, taken at week 4, from a patient treated with tofacitinib. The receptors originated from a human donor with alopecia areata. Each CDR3 is given with its conserved first and last residue. A D gene is named only where the DNA matches it firmly. Clone size, where shown, is once, few, many, or a class for clones that have expanded.

clone size	V gene	J gene	D gene	CDR3 DNA	CDR3 protein
-	TRBV6-5	TRBJ2-1	-	TGTGCCAGCAGTTACTCGAACCTACCTCCGTTGCATGAGCAGTTCTTC	CASSYSNLPPLHEQFF
-	TRBV19	TRBJ2-1	TRBD2	TGTGCCAGTAGTCCCCGGACGGGGGGGGAGCAGTTCTTC	CASSPRTGGEQFF
-	TRBV5-1	TRBJ2-7	TRBD1	TGCGCCAGCAGTTTGTTGGACAGGGATTACTACGAGCAGTACTTC	CASSLLDRDYYEQYF
-	TRBV29-1	TRBJ1-1	-	TGCAGCGTCGGACCGAGACTGACGAACACTGAAGCTTTCTTT	CSVGPRLTNTEAFF
-	TRBV10-3	TRBJ2-5	-	TGTGCCATCAGTGAGTCGGTAGAAGAGACCCAGTACTTC	CAISESVEETQYF
-	TRBV5-4	TRBJ2-5	-	TGTGCCAGCAGCCGACTACGGGACCAAGAGACCCAGTACTTC	CASSRLRDQETQYF
-	TRBV10-3	TRBJ2-7	-	TGTGCCATCAGTCCGGGACGGCAGAGCTCCTACGAGCAGTACTTC	CAISPGRQSSYEQYF
many	TRBV6-6	TRBJ1-5	-	TGTGCCAGCACCCCCAAGGCAGGGAGCGGTCAGCCCCAGCATTTT	CASTPKAGSGQPQHF
-	TRBV10-3	TRBJ2-2	-	TGTGCCATCTCGAGGGCCCACGCGAACACCGGGGAGCTGTTTTTT	CAISRAHANTGELFF
-	TRBV27	TRBJ2-3	TRBD1	TGTGCCAGCAGTTCCCGACAGGGTTTCACAGATACGCAGTATTTT	CASSSRQGFTDTQYF
few	TRBV7-9	TRBJ2-5	TRBD2	TGTGCCAGCAGCCTCACTAGCGGGGGGGCCGGAGAGACCCAGTACTTC	CASSLTSGGAGETQYF
-	TRBV29-1	TRBJ1-1	-	TGCAGCGTTTACAAGCCCCTGAACACTGAAGCTTTCTTT	CSVYKPLNTEAFF
-	TRBV5-6	TRBJ1-1	TRBD1	TGTGCCAGCAGCTTCAAATTGGGACAGGGGGACACTGAAGCTTTCTTT	CASSFKLGQGDTEAFF
-	TRBV29-1	TRBJ2-5	-	TGCAGCGTTGACAGGGTCAGCGAGACCCAGTACTTC	CSVDRVSETQYF
-	TRBV9	TRBJ2-5	TRBD2	TGTGCCAGCAGCGTCGGGACTAGCGGGGTCCAAGAGACCCAGTACTTC	CASSVGTSGVQETQYF
once	TRBV29-1	TRBJ1-1	TRBD1	TGCAGCGTTACAGGGGGTGGGGACACTGAAGCTTTCTTT	CSVTGGGDTEAFF
-	TRBV29-1	TRBJ2-5	-	TGCAGCGTTGCCAACCGACTAGAGAAAGAGACCCAGTACTTC	CSVANRLEKETQYF
few	TRBV4-1	TRBJ2-6	-	TGCGCCAGCAGCCAAACCATTGCTGGGGCCAACGTCCTGACTTTC	CASSQTIAGANVLTF
-	TRBV7-9	TRBJ1-6	-	TGTGCCAGCAGCCTCCTCGCCTTCCAGGAGTCACCCCTCCACTTT	CASSLLAFQESPLHF
-	TRBV15	TRBJ1-2	-	TGTGCCACCAGCAGAGAGGGTGGCTACACCTTC	CATSREGGYTF
-	TRBV5-4	TRBJ2-2	-	TGTGCCAGCAGTCTTGGGCTGGCGGGCACCGGGGAGCTGTTTTTT	CASSLGLAGTGELFF
few	TRBV7-3	TRBJ2-1	TRBD2	TGTGCCAGCAGCCCCCGCCCCCCACGGGGGGACTCCTACAATGAGCAGTTCTTC	CASSPRPPRGDSYNEQFF
once	TRBV9	TRBJ2-2	-	TGTGCCAGCACCCCGCGTGCGAACACCGGGGAGCTGTTTTTT	CASTPRANTGELFF
-	TRBV29-1	TRBJ2-1	TRBD1	TGCAGCGTTGTGCGACAGGGAACTTCAGTTGGGCAGTTCTTC	CSVVRQGTSVGQFF
once	TRBV30	TRBJ2-7	TRBD2	TGTGCCTGGAGCGTAAGCGGGGGTAGCTACGAGCAGTACTTC	CAWSVSGGSYEQYF
-	TRBV2	TRBJ2-3	-	TGTGCCGGGCTACGAGACGGAGGGACAGATACGCAGTATTTT	CAGLRDGGTDTQYF
-	TRBV29-1	TRBJ2-5	-	TGCAGCGTGGTTGGCCCACAGGGATACCAAGAGACCCAGTACTTC	CSVVGPQGYQETQYF
-	TRBV4-2	TRBJ1-2	-	TGTGCCAGCAGCCGACCCGGGAGCAACTATGGCTACACCTTC	CASSRPGSNYGYTF
once	TRBV7-2	TRBJ2-1	-	TGTGCCAGCAGCCACGAAGGGAGTGGGCAGTTCTTC	CASSHEGSGQFF
-	TRBV29-1	TRBJ2-2	-	TGCAGCGTTCACGGGATAAAAGGCACCGGGGAGCTGTTTTTT	CSVHGIKGTGELFF
once	TRBV29-1	TRBJ1-2	TRBD1	TGCAGCGTTGCCGGAGACAGGGCCGGAGATGGCTACACCTTC	CSVAGDRAGDGYTF
-	TRBV5-1	TRBJ1-4	-	TGCGCCAGCAGCTTGGGGGGCTCGCAAGGTGAAAAACTGTTTTTT	CASSLGGSQGEKLFF
few	TRBV4-3	TRBJ2-2	TRBD1	TGCGCCAGCAGCCAAGATGAGGGGGCGCCGGGGGAGCTGTTTTTT	CASSQDEGAPGELFF
-	TRBV7-8	TRBJ2-5	-	TGTGCCAGCAGCTTAGGGGGTCAGGTGTACCAAGAGACCCAGTACTTC	CASSLGGQVYQETQYF
-	TRBV4-3	TRBJ1-1	-	TGCGCCAGCAGCCAAGCGGACAGAAAGAACACTGAAGCTTTCTTT	CASSQADRKNTEAFF
-	TRBV15	TRBJ1-2	-	TGTGCCACCAGTGTTACGGGGGGCTTTGGGAAAATGGGCTACACCTTC	CATSVTGGFGKMGYTF
few	TRBV7-2	TRBJ2-5	-	TGTGCCAGCAGCCGTAGTTTCGTCCAAGAGACCCAGTACTTC	CASSRSFVQETQYF
-	TRBV7-9	TRBJ1-4	-	TGTGCCAGCAGCGTAGGGGACGGCCCTAATGAAAAACTGTTTTTT	CASSVGDGPNEKLFF
-	TRBV4-2	TRBJ1-2	TRBD1	TGTGCCAGCAGCCCCTCCGGGACAGGCTATGGCTACACCTTC	CASSPSGTGYGYTF
few	TRBV19	TRBJ1-6	-	TGTGCCAGTAGCAGTCAAGGGGGGAATTCACCCCTCCACTTT	CASSSQGGNSPLHF
-	TRBV29-1	TRBJ2-7	-	TGCAGCGTTGAAGAAGGAATGGACGGTAGAAGGTACTTC	CSVEEGMDGRRYF